This T cell receptor beta chain stems from a study of cytomegalovirus exposure and HLA in healthy donors. In the case of this clone: Its target is not known.

There are 16 residues in the CDR3. Germline V CDR1 and CDR2: LGHNA, YNFKEQ. V shed 0 bases and J shed 0 bases, with 10 bases lying between them. The PCR was carried out with 60 Vbeta primers and 13 Jbeta primers. Profiled with immunoSEQ multiplex PCR; TCRdb holds only in-frame clones, not every one. Of under 200,000 clones listed, over 60% are singletons. General observations from the study: In vitro testing confirmed a few CMV-associated chains as specific for CMV antigens.

The sample taken for sequencing was PBMCs. The sequence came from a girl between 10 and 17 years old in good health and CMV-seronegative. The J gene is TRBJ2-3, the V gene TRBV4-2; perhaps TRBD2 as D (6 bases). CDR3 DNA sequence: TGTGCCAGCAGCCAAGATCTGGACTACAGCACAGATACGCAGTATTTT. It is translated as CASSQDLDYSTDTQYF.